Shown below are 26 T cell receptor beta chains from a single sample sequenced in a study of blood T cell repertoires in COVID-19. TCRdb keeps only in-frame clones here, not all; method: immunoSEQ multiplex PCR. The table has about 280,000 clones, roughly 80% seen once. The material sequenced was PBMCs or T cells enriched from blood (not recorded which). The receptors come from a man aged 35-49 years who had been exposed to COVID-19.

This clone was recorded only once. The chain employs TRBV29-1 and TRBJ1-5, with TRBD1 matching 7 bases. J was trimmed by 3 bases and V by 3 bases; bases with no gene match: 11. This CDR3 has 16 residues. Germline CDR1 and CDR2: SQVTM and ANQGSEA. The CDR3 loop reads CSVDYRGQRLNQPQHF. Written as DNA, the CDR3 is TGCAGCGTTGACTATCGGGGACAGCGACTCAATCAGCCCCAGCATTTT.

The chain carries TRBV11-2 and TRBJ2-2; 7 bases line up with TRBD1. After removal of 6 bases from V and 4 bases from J, the junction contained 2 bases not matched to a gene. This CDR3 is 13 amino acids long. The V gene's germline CDR1 is SGHAT and CDR2 FQNNGV. The CDR3 region is CASRPGGTGELFF. CDR3 bases: TGTGCCAGCAGACCAGGGGGCACCGGGGAGCTGTTTTTT.

The gene calls are TRBV3-1 (or the pseudogene TRBV3-2) and TRBJ2-2, with D perhaps TRBD2 (5 bases). Germline assignment: CDR1 LGHDT and CDR2 YNNKEL (reference sequence). Trimming stripped 6 bases from V and 6 bases from J, with 14 bases between. This CDR3 region has 14 residues. The CDR3 here is CASRVAILAGELFF. The CDR3 DNA follows: TGTGCCAGCAGGGTAGCGATCTTGGCCGGGGAGCTGTTTTTT.

V is TRBV19 and J is TRBJ2-7; 9 positions match TRBD2. Germline V gene data show CDR1 as LNHDA and CDR2 as SQIVND (reference sequence). There are 14 residues in the CDR3. The trim removed 3 bases at V and 5 bases at J, leaving 5 bases unmatched. DNA of the CDR3: TGTGCCAGTAGTATCTTGTCTAGCGGGGACGAGCAGTACTTC. This translates into CASSILSSGDEQYF.

The chain couples TRBV23-1 to TRBJ1-4; 8 positions agree with TRBD1. TRBV23-1 falls under the ORF class, with uncertain function. Losses at the gene ends were 3 bases for V and 0 bases for J; bases not matched to a gene: 12. CDR3 length: 19 residues. The CDR3 reads CASSHITLGQGSTNEKLFF. The CDR3, as DNA: TGCGCCAGCAGTCATATAACACTCGGACAGGGCTCAACTAATGAAAAACTGTTTTTT.

V usage is TRBV30 and J usage is TRBJ2-2, with 7 positions matching TRBD2. V dropped 6 bases and J dropped 1; count of bases not matched to a gene: 5. The CDR3 sequence is 14 residues long. CDR1 and CDR2 from the germline V gene are GTSNPN and SVGIG (reference sequence). The CDR3 protein is CACTAGVNTGELFF. The CDR3 nucleotides are TGTGCCTGCACCGCGGGGGTGAACACCGGGGAGCTGTTTTTT.

The rearrangement joins TRBV11-3 to TRBJ2-2; 8 bases fit TRBD1. Trimming removed 3 bases from V and 1 base from J; junction bases left unmatched: 1. Germline-derived CDR1 and CDR2 are SGHNT and YENEEA. This CDR3 region has 15 residues. CDR3 sequence reads: CASSFTGGNTGELFF. CDR3 DNA: TGTGCCAGCAGCTTCACAGGGGGGAACACCGGGGAGCTGTTTTTT.

V gene TRBV11-2 combines with J gene TRBJ1-2; 7 positions match TRBD1. This CDR3 region has 14 residues. V gave up 1 base and J gave up 6 bases; unmatched junction bases: 5. CDR1 and CDR2 from the germline V gene are SGHAT and FQNNGV. CDR3 nucleotide sequence: TGTGCCAGCAGCTTAGCCAGGGGGTTGGATGGCTACACCTTC. Its protein product is CASSLARGLDGYTF.

The rearrangement links TRBV5-1 to TRBJ2-1; TRBD2 is a possible D gene (5 bases). CDR1 and CDR2 (germline): SGHRS, YFSETQ. The CDR3 is 14 residues long. Trimming removed 0 bases from V and 8 bases from J, with 12 bases in between. Here the CDR3 DNA reads TGCGCCAGCAGCTTGGCCTGGTTGGGAGATGAGCAGTTCTTC. The encoded protein is CASSLAWLGDEQFF. Using reference TRBV5-1 and TRBJ2-1 for the parts outside the CDR3, the full variable domain is KAGVTQTPRYLIKTRGQQVTLSCSPISGHRSVSWYQQTPGQGLQFLFEYFSETQRNKGNFPGRFSGRQFSNSRSEMNVSTLELGDSALYLCASSLAWLGDEQFFGPGTRLTVL.

This chain links TRBV10-3 with TRBJ2-7, with D possibly being TRBD1 (5 bases). The CDR3 length is 13 residues. Looked up from germline, CDR1 is ENHRY and CDR2 is SYGVKD. Trimming left V 3 bases short and J 1 base short, with 7 bases between. The CDR3, as DNA: TGTGCCATCAGTGAAGGGGATTCCTACGAGCAGTACTTC. This translates into CAISEGDSYEQYF.

The V call is TRBV20-1, the J call TRBJ2-5; D perhaps matches TRBD2 (6 bases). Germline V gene data show CDR1 as DFQATT and CDR2 as SNEGSKA (reference sequence). The ends were cut back, 6 bases at V and 4 bases at J, with 9 bases in the middle. CDR3 size: 11 residues. The CDR3 reads CSAGGLETQYF. CDR3 coding DNA: TGCAGTGCCGGGGGTCTAGAGACCCAGTACTTC.

The CDR3 loop reads CASSPGTGGSQPQHF. The CDR3 coding sequence is TGTGCCAGCAGCCCCGGGACAGGGGGAAGTCAGCCCCAGCATTTT. The V gene is TRBV7-4, the J gene TRBJ1-5; 11 bases line up with TRBD1. The V and J ends lost 5 bases and 6 bases, in that order; junction bases with no gene match: 6. The CDR3 extends over 15 amino acids. CDR1 is SGHVT and CDR2 is SQSDAQ in the germline V gene.

The genes are TRBV11-3 and TRBJ2-3, with TRBD1 as a possible D gene (6 bases). V lost 1 base to trimming and J lost 0 bases, with 8 bases between them. Germline CDR1 is SGHNT and CDR2 is YENEEA. This CDR3 is 15 amino acids long. This CDR3 reads CASSLGRGSTDTQYF. CDR3 bases: TGTGCCAGCAGCTTAGGCAGGGGAAGCACAGATACGCAGTATTTT.

The chain uses TRBV7-3 and TRBJ2-2; TRBD1 matches at 9 bases. CDR3 size: 15 residues. With 4 bases clipped from V and 7 bases from J, the junction kept 7 bases outside the gene matches. CDR1 is SGHTA, CDR2 FQGTGA, per germline. This chain's CDR3 is CASSYGQGRGGELFF. CDR3 sequence (DNA): TGTGCCAGCAGCTACGGACAGGGGCGGGGCGGGGAGCTGTTTTTT.

This clone was detected a few times. This chain uses TRBV12-1 with TRBJ1-6; the table's TRBD1 call for D was not verified on the DNA. TRBV12-1 corresponds to a pseudogene. The CDR3 length is 17 residues. CDR3 in DNA: TGTGCCAGCAGCCCACAACCCACAGGGAATGCGGATTCACCCCTCCACTTT. Translated, it gives CASSPQPTGNADSPLHF.

The rearrangement links TRBV2 to TRBJ1-2; no firm D call. V shed 3 bases and J shed 2 bases, with 10 bases lying between them. Per the germline V gene, CDR1 is SNHLY and CDR2 is FYNNEI. This CDR3 region has 14 residues. Written as DNA, the CDR3 is TGTGCCAGCAGTGAGAGTTCGAGAAACTATGGCTACACCTTC. Its translation is CASSESSRNYGYTF.

The chain carries TRBV11-3 and TRBJ1-1; D is possibly TRBD1 (6 bases). The V gene lost 5 bases and the J gene lost 4 bases, with 11 bases spanning the gap. Germline values: CDR1 SGHNT, CDR2 YENEEA. The CDR3 extends over 13 amino acids. Here the CDR3 reads CASSQGFGTEAFF. CDR3 DNA: TGTGCCAGCAGCCAGGGGTTTGGCACTGAAGCTTTCTTT.

The rearrangement uses TRBV12-3 or TRBV12-4 and TRBJ2-2; D gene uncertain. This CDR3 spans 13 amino acids. V was pared by 6 bases and J by 5 bases, with 10 bases between. In DNA, the CDR3 is TGTGCCAGCAGCAACCTAAAAACCGGGGAGCTGTTTTTT. Amino acids: CASSNLKTGELFF.

The V gene is TRBV10-3, the J gene TRBJ2-7, with TRBD2 matching 10 bases. Germline CDR1 and CDR2: ENHRY and SYGVKD. This CDR3 is 15 amino acids long. V shed 10 bases, J shed 4 bases, and the junction held 13 bases outside the gene matches. CDR3 DNA: TGTGCCACCGAATCTAGCGGGAGTTTTTTGTACGAGCAGTACTTC. This translates into CATESSGSFLYEQYF.

There are a few counts of this clone. The chain has TRBV6-4 and TRBJ1-2; D may be TRBD1 (5 bases). Germline CDR1 MRHNA, CDR2 SNTAGT. V gave up 6 bases and J gave up 8 bases, with 16 bases separating them. The CDR3 runs 13 residues. CDR3 residues: CASSPREDGGYTF. DNA of the CDR3: TGTGCCAGCAGCCCCAGGGAGGACGGGGGCTACACCTTC.

The chain carries TRBV15 and TRBJ1-5; D unclear. The CDR3 totals 13 residues. Trimming took 0 bases from V and 6 from J, leaving 6 bases between them. Germline values: CDR1 LNHNV, CDR2 YYDKDF (reference sequence). Here the CDR3 reads CATSRDLFQPQHF. The DNA for the CDR3 is TGTGCCACCAGCAGAGATCTTTTTCAGCCCCAGCATTTT. Full variable domain (rest looked up from reference TRBV15 and TRBJ1-5): DAMVIQNPRYQVTQFGKPVTLSCSQTLNHNVMYWYQQKSSQAPKLLFHYYDKDFNNEADTPDNFQSRRPNTSFCFLDIRSPGLGDTAMYLCATSRDLFQPQHFGDGTRLSIL.

V and J are TRBV18 and TRBJ2-7, with 7 bases matching TRBD1. The CDR3 spans 14 residues. In germline, CDR1 is KGHSH, CDR2 LQKENI. With V trimmed by 3 bases and J by 0 bases, 2 bases remained unmatched. CDR3 DNA: TGTGCCAGCTCACCCGGACAGGTCTCCTACGAGCAGTACTTC. Translated, it gives CASSPGQVSYEQYF.

The chain recombines TRBV19 with TRBJ1-5; D may be TRBD1 (6 bases). Deletions cut 6 bases from V and 2 bases from J, with 17 bases between. This CDR3 contains 16 residues. Germline-derived CDR1 and CDR2 are LNHDA and SQIVND (reference sequence). The DNA for the CDR3 is TGTGCCAGTAGGGGCTCGGGAGGGGGACGCAATCAGCCCCAGCATTTT. Residues: CASRGSGGGRNQPQHF. Using reference TRBV19 and TRBJ1-5 for the parts outside the CDR3, the full variable domain is DGGITQSPKYLFRKEGQNVTLSCEQNLNHDAMYWYRQDPGQGLRLIYYSQIVNDFQKGDIAEGYSVSREKKESFPLTVTSAQKNPTAFYLCASRGSGGGRNQPQHFGDGTRLSIL.

The V and J genes are TRBV15 and TRBJ1-2; 9 bases are a match to TRBD1. J lost 4 bases, V lost 6 bases, and 9 bases had no gene match. CDR3 length: 15 residues. The germline CDR1 and CDR2 sequences are LNHNV and YYDKDF (reference sequence). CDR3 in amino acids: CATSLQGAFPYGYTF. DNA of the CDR3: TGTGCCACCAGTTTACAGGGGGCCTTCCCCTATGGCTACACCTTC.

This clone has a handful of counts. This chain connects TRBV27 to TRBJ1-4; unclear D gene. The CDR3 length is 14 residues. Trimming removed 7 bases at V and 8 bases at J, with 17 bases between. Germline V gene lookup returns CDR1 MNHEY and CDR2 SMNVEV (reference sequence). In DNA, the CDR3 is TGTGCCAGCAACTTCCGAGGCCCGGAGGAAAAACTGTTTTTT. Its translation is CASNFRGPEEKLFF.

In DNA form, the CDR3 reads TGTGCCAGCAGCCAAGAGGGTTTAGGGGGCTTCTCACCCCTCCACTTT. Translating gives CASSQEGLGGFSPLHF. The genes are TRBV3-1 (or the pseudogene TRBV3-2) and TRBJ1-6; 7 bases fit TRBD1. Germline loops: CDR1 LGHDT, CDR2 YNNKEL (reference sequence). The J segment lost 10 bases and the V segment lost 0 bases, leaving 9 bases of the junction unmatched. The CDR3 runs to 16 residues.